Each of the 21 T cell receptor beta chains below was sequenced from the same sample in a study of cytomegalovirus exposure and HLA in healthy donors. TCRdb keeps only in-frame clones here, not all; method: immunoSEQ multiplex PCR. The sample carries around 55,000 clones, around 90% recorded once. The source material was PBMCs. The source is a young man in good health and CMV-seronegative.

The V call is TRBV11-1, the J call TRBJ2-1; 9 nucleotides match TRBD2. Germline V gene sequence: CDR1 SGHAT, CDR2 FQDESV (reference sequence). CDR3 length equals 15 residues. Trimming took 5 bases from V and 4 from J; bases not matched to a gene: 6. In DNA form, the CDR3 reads TGTGCCAGCAGCAACAGACTAGCGGTTTACAATGAGCAGTTCTTC. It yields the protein CASSNRLAVYNEQFF.

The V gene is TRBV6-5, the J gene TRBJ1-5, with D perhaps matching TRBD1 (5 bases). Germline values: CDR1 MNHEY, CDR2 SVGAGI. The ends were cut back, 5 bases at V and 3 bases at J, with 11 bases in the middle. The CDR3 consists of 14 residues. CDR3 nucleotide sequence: TGTGCCAGCAGTCCTCGACAGACCAATCAGCCCCAGCATTTT. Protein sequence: CASSPRQTNQPQHF.

CDR3 sequence (DNA): TGTGCCAGCAGGGGCCCGGGACAGGGAGCCTATGGCTACACCTTC. It specifies CASRGPGQGAYGYTF. The chain employs TRBV6-5 and TRBJ1-2, with 9 bases fitting TRBD1. CDR1 is MNHEY and CDR2 is SVGAGI in the germline V gene. The CDR3 runs to 15 residues. V was pared by 6 bases and J by 4 bases, with 9 bases of the junction left unmatched.

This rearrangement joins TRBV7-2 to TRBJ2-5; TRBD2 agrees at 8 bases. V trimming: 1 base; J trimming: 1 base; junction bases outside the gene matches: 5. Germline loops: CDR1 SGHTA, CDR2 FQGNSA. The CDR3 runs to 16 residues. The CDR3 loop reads CASSLGAGDFQETQYF. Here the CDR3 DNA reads TGTGCCAGCAGCTTAGGAGCGGGAGACTTCCAAGAGACCCAGTACTTC.

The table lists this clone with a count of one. CDR3: CASSYSGRENQPQHF. For the CDR3, the DNA is TGTGCCAGCAGTTACTCTGGCAGGGAAAATCAGCCCCAGCATTTT. The V and J genes are TRBV6-6 and TRBJ1-5; D is perhaps TRBD1 (5 bases). The V and J ends lost 0 bases and 4 bases respectively, with 10 bases between them. CDR3 length equals 15 residues. Germline values: CDR1 MNHNY, CDR2 SVGAGI (reference sequence).

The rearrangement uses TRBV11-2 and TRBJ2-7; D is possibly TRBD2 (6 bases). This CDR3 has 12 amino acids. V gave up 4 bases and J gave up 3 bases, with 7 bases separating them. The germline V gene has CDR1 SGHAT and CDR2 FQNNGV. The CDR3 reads CASSSGLYEQYF. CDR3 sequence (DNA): TGTGCCAGCAGCTCGGGACTCTACGAGCAGTACTTC.

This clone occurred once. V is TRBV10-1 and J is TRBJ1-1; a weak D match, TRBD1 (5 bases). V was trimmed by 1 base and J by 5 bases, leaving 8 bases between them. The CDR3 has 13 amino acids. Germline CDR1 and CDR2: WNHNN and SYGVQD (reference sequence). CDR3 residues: CASSEWRGTEAFF. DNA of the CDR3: TGCGCCAGCAGTGAGTGGAGGGGAACTGAAGCTTTCTTT.

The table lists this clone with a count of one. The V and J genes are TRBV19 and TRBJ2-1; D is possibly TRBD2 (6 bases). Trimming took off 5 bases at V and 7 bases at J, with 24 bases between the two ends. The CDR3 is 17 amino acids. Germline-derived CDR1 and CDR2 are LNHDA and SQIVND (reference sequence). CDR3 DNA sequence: TGTGCCAGTAGTCCCCTCAGCGGGCTCTCAGCCGGGAATGAGCAGTTCTTC. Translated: CASSPLSGLSAGNEQFF.

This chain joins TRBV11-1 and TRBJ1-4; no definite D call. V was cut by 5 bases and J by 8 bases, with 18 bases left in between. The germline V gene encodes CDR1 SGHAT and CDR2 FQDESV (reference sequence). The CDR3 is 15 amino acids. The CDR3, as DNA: TGTGCCAGCAGCCTTTCGACGGGAGGAGGGGAAAAACTGTTTTTT. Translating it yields CASSLSTGGGEKLFF. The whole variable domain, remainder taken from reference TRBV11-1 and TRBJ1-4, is EAEVAQSPRYKITEKSQAVAFWCDPISGHATLYWYRQILGQGPELLVQFQDESVVDDSQLPKDRFSAERLKGVDSTLKIQPAELGDSAMYLCASSLSTGGGEKLFFGSGTQLSVL.

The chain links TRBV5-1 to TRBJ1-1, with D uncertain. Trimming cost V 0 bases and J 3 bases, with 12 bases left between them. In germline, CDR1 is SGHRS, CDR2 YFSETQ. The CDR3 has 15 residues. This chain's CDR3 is CASSLEIGWYTEAFF. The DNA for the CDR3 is TGCGCCAGCAGCTTGGAGATCGGTTGGTACACTGAAGCTTTCTTT.

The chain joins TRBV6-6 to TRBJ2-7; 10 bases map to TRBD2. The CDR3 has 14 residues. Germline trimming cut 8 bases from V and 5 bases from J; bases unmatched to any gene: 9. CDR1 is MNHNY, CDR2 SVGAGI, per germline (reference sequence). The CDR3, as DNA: TGTGCCAGCGGCCGTATAGCGGGAGGCAACGAGCAGTACTTC. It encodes CASGRIAGGNEQYF.

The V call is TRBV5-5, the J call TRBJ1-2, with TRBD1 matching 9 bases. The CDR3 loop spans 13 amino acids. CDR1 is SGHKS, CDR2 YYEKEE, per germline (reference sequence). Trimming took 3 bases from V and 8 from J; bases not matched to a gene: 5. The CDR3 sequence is CASSWDRDRGYTF. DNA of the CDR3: TGTGCCAGCAGCTGGGACAGGGATCGGGGCTACACCTTC.

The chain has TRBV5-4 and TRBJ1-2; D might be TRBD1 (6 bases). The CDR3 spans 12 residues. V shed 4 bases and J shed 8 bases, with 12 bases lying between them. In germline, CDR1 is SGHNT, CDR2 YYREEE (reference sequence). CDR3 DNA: TGTGCCAGCAGCGGGGGGGCGCGGGGCTACACCTTC. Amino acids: CASSGGARGYTF. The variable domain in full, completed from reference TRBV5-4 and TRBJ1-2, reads ETGVTQSPTHLIKTRGQQVTLRCSSQSGHNTVSWYQQALGQGPQFIFQYYREEENGRGNFPPRFSGLQFPNYSSELNVNALELDDSALYLCASSGGARGYTFGSGTRLTVV.

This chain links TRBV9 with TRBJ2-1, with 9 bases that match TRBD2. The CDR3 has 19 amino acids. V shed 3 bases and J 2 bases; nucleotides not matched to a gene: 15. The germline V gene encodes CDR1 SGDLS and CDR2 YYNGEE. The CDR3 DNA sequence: TGTGCCAGCAGCGGCCCTATTGAATCAGCGGGAGGAGCCTACAATGAGCAGTTCTTC. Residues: CASSGPIESAGGAYNEQFF.

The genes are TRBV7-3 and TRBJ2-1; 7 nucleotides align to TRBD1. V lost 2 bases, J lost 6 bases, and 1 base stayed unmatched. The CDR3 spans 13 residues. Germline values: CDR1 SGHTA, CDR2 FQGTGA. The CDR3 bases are TGTGCCAGCAGCTTAGACAGGGCCAATGAGCAGTTCTTC. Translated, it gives CASSLDRANEQFF. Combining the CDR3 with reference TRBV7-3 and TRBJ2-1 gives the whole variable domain GAGVSQTPSNKVTEKGKYVELRCDPISGHTALYWYRQSLGQGPEFLIYFQGTGAADDSGLPNDRFFAVRPEGSVSTLKIQRTERGDSAVYLCASSLDRANEQFFGPGTRLTVL.

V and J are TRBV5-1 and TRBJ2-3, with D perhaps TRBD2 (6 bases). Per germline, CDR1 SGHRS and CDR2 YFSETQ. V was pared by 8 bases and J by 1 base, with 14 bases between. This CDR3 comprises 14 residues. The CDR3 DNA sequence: TGCGCCAGTTCTAGCGTTTGGGGCACAGATACGCAGTATTTT. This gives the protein CASSSVWGTDTQYF. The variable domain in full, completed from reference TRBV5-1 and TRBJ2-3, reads KAGVTQTPRYLIKTRGQQVTLSCSPISGHRSVSWYQQTPGQGLQFLFEYFSETQRNKGNFPGRFSGRQFSNSRSEMNVSTLELGDSALYLCASSSVWGTDTQYFGPGTRLTVL.

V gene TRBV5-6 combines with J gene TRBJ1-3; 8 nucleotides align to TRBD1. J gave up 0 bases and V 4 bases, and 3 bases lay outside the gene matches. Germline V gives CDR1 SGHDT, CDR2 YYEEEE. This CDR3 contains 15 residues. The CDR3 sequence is CASSQQGVSGNTIYF. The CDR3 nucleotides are TGTGCCAGCAGCCAACAGGGGGTCTCTGGAAACACCATATATTTT.

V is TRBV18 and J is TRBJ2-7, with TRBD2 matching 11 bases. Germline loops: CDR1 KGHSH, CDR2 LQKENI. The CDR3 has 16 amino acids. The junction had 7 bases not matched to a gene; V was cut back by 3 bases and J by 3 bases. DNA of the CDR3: TGTGCCAGCTCACCGAAGGGACTAGCGGACGACTACGAGCAGTACTTC. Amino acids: CASSPKGLADDYEQYF.

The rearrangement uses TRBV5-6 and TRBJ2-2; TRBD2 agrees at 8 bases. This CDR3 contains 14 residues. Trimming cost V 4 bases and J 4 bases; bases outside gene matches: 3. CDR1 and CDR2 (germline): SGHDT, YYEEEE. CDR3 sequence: CASSTGLGTGELFF. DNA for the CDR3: TGTGCCAGCAGCACGGGACTAGGCACCGGGGAGCTGTTTTTT.

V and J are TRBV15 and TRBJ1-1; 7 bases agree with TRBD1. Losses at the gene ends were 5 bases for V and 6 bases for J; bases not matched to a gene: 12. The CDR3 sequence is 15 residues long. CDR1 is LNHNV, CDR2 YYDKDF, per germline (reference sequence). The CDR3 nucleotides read TGTGCCACCAGCCGGGAGACAGGGATTAAGGCTGAAGCTTTCTTT. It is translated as CATSRETGIKAEAFF.

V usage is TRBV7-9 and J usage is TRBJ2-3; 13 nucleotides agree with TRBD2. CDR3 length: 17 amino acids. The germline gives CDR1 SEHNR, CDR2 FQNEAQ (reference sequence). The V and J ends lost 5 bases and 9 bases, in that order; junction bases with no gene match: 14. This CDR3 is CASSPRGLAGARRTQYF. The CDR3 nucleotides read TGTGCCAGCAGCCCCCGAGGACTAGCGGGGGCCCGGAGGACGCAGTATTTT.